The 13 T cell receptor beta chains in this list originate from one sample, sequenced in a study of T cells after yellow fever vaccination. TCRdb reprocessed the 5' RACE reads via MiXCR and lists one record per CDR3 protein. The repertoire includes roughly 120,000 distinct CDR3 sequences, under 9% of them detected once, and 25% sits in the top ten. Sequencing used CD8+ T cells sorted from PBMCs, obtained 45 days after the yellow fever booster vaccination. All receptors come from a young man who received the YFV17D yellow fever vaccine.

There are many counts of this clonotype. The genes are TRBV29-1 and TRBJ2-1; 8 nucleotides line up with TRBD2. The CDR3 contains 11 residues. Germline V CDR1 and CDR2: SQVTM, ANQGSEA. V gave up 5 bases and J gave up 8 bases; unmatched junction bases: 2. CDR3 DNA sequence: TGCAGCGTTAGCGGGAGCCATGAGCAGTTCTTC. It encodes CSVSGSHEQFF.

At least ten counts were recorded for this clonotype. V and J are TRBV5-1 and TRBJ1-1; 8 positions agree with TRBD1. V trimming: 4 bases; J trimming: 1 base; junction bases outside the gene matches: 9. Germline CDR1 and CDR2: SGHRS and YFSETQ. The CDR3 sequence is 16 residues long. DNA of the CDR3: TGCGCCAGCAGCGCGGCTATGACAGGGGCGAACACTGAAGCTTTCTTT. This translates into CASSAAMTGANTEAFF.

This clonotype was counted at least ten times. V usage is TRBV2 and J usage is TRBJ2-1; TRBD1 agrees at 10 bases. J lost 4 bases, V lost 4 bases, and 7 bases had no gene match. Germline V gene data show CDR1 as SNHLY and CDR2 as FYNNEI. The CDR3 runs to 16 residues. CDR3 sequence reads: CASSAPGTGVYNEQFF. In nucleotides, the CDR3 is TGTGCCAGCAGTGCCCCCGGGACAGGGGTTTACAATGAGCAGTTCTTC.

This clonotype occurred many times. The chain joins TRBV11-2 to TRBJ2-3; D unresolved. V was trimmed by 0 bases and J by 4 bases, leaving 8 bases between them. Germline V gives CDR1 SGHAT, CDR2 FQNNGV. The CDR3 is made up of 14 amino acids. The DNA for the CDR3 is TGTGCCAGCAGCTTAGACTCGAGAGCAGATACGCAGTATTTT. Translating it yields CASSLDSRADTQYF.

The table lists this clonotype with many counts. This rearrangement joins TRBV9 to TRBJ2-1; a weak D match, TRBD2 (6 bases). Germline loops: CDR1 SGDLS, CDR2 YYNGEE. V was clipped by 4 bases and J by 4 bases, with 12 bases between them. The CDR3 is made up of 14 amino acids. The CDR3 nucleotides are TGTGCCAGCAGCCCTAACGGGAGATACAATGAGCAGTTCTTC. As protein: CASSPNGRYNEQFF.

In its sample, this clonotype was seen many times. The genes are TRBV9 and TRBJ2-1; 7 bases agree with TRBD2. CDR3 length: 19 amino acids. The V gene's germline CDR1 is SGDLS and CDR2 YYNGEE. V lost 0 bases, J lost 1 base, and 13 bases stayed unmatched. The CDR3 protein is CASSVASAGESRSYNEQFF. The CDR3, as DNA: TGTGCCAGCAGCGTAGCTTCGGCGGGAGAAAGTCGTTCCTACAATGAGCAGTTCTTC. Together with reference TRBV9 and TRBJ2-1, the CDR3 gives the full variable domain: DSGVTQTPKHLITATGQRVTLRCSPRSGDLSVYWYQQSLDQGLQFLIQYYNGEERAKGNILERFSAQQFPDLHSELNLSSLELGDSALYFCASSVASAGESRSYNEQFFGPGTRLTVL.

This clonotype was detected a few times. The chain employs TRBV9 and TRBJ2-7, with a tentative D call TRBD2 (5 bases). Trimming pared 4 bases from V and 0 bases from J, leaving 8 bases between. CDR3 size: 13 residues. The germline gives CDR1 SGDLS, CDR2 YYNGEE. CDR3 sequence: CASSPGNSYEQYF. CDR3 DNA sequence: TGTGCCAGCAGCCCGGGAAACTCCTACGAGCAGTACTTC.

In its sample, this clonotype was seen many times. The junction and the germline gene differ at one end; a read error may be behind it. The chain combines TRBV5-1 with TRBJ1-2; possibly TRBD1 for D (5 bases). The CDR3 sequence is 14 residues long. From germline, CDR1 is SGHRS and CDR2 YFSETQ. Here the CDR3 DNA reads TGCGCCAGCAGCCAAGCGCGACAGCTTAACCCAGCAGTCTTC. Protein: CASSQARQLNPAVF.

Points on this clonotype: Possible read error: a much larger clone is one base away. The chain links TRBV6-5 to TRBJ2-1, with D uncertain. Deletions cut 0 bases from V and 10 bases from J, with 10 bases between. The CDR3 spans 13 residues. Germline loops: CDR1 MNHEY, CDR2 SVGAGI. The CDR3 here is CASSYSTCGEQFF. Here the CDR3 DNA reads TGTGCCAGCAGTTACTCGACCTGCGGCGAGCAGTTCTTC.

This clonotype was seen repeatedly, ten times or more. The CDR3 DNA reads as TGTGCCAGCAGCACCGGGACAGTATTTCAAGAGACCCAGTACTTC. It is translated as CASSTGTVFQETQYF. J is TRBJ2-5 and V is TRBV7-2, with 7 bases identical to TRBD1. V lost 5 bases to trimming and J lost 2 bases; unmatched junction nucleotides: 8. CDR3 size: 15 residues. Looked up from germline, CDR1 is SGHTA and CDR2 is FQGNSA.

This clonotype was observed at least ten times. The chain couples TRBV20-1 to TRBJ2-4; tentative D call: TRBD2 (5 bases). V dropped 3 bases and J dropped 1 base, with 10 bases sitting between them. The CDR3 contains 14 residues. The germline gives CDR1 DFQATT, CDR2 SNEGSKA (reference sequence). The CDR3 protein is CSASGLHAKNIQYF. CDR3 nucleotides: TGCAGTGCTAGTGGACTGCATGCCAAAAACATTCAGTACTTC.

There are many counts of this clonotype. V and J are TRBV7-3 and TRBJ2-1, with TRBD1 identical over 8 bases. Germline CDR1 and CDR2: SGHTA and FQGTGA. The CDR3 contains 14 residues. V dropped 5 bases and J dropped 3; count of bases not matched to a gene: 3. The CDR3 spells CASSPGTGYNEQFF. The CDR3, as DNA: TGTGCCAGCAGCCCCGGGACAGGCTACAATGAGCAGTTCTTC.

This clonotype appeared many times. The chain has TRBV28 and TRBJ2-3; 7 bases are shared with TRBD2. Germline lookup yields CDR1 MDHEN and CDR2 SYDVKM. V shed 5 bases and J 2 bases; nucleotides not matched to a gene: 22. There are 20 residues in the CDR3. CDR3 coding DNA: TGTGCCAGCAGTCTCTCTATAGGGCAGGGAGGGTCCGCCAACACAGATACGCAGTATTTT. Translated: CASSLSIGQGGSANTDTQYF.